This T cell receptor beta chain was sequenced in a study of cytomegalovirus exposure and HLA in healthy donors. Note on this clone: Antigen unknown.

Both 60 Vbeta primers and 13 Jbeta primers went into the PCR. Measured with immunoSEQ multiplex PCR; TCRdb has only the in-frame clones, and not every one. The sample contains approximately 190,000 clones, about 84% of which appear only once. The germline CDR1 and CDR2 sequences are MNHEY and SVGAGI. Deletions cut 4 bases from V and 5 bases from J, with 9 bases between. The CDR3 loop spans 13 amino acids. Study-level findings and limits: Fewer N-insertions than the roughly 670-donor mean were reportedly shown by an Asian-associated ancestry cluster in a later analysis. In all likelihood, a cluster of highly shared sequence variants was a sequencing artifact. Rare TCR sequences dominated, though some public TCRs recurred in many donors.

The receptor was isolated from a man aged 45-60 years in good health and CMV-seronegative. The chain links TRBV6-5 to TRBJ2-1; tentative D call: TRBD1 (6 bases). Specimen: PBMCs. The CDR3 region is CASSSPGDNEQFF. The CDR3 nucleotides read TGTGCCAGCAGTTCTCCAGGGGACAATGAGCAGTTCTTC.